A single sample gave rise to the 25 T cell receptor beta chains below, sequenced in a study of cytomegalovirus exposure and HLA in healthy donors. Primers for the PCR totalled 60 Vbeta and 13 Jbeta. Repertoires were generated with immunoSEQ multiplex PCR, while TCRdb's copy carries only in-frame clones and drops some. Here the sample spans approximately 210,000 clones, roughly four fifths being singletons. The sequencing input was PBMCs. The receptors here all came from a woman in her forties or fifties in good health and CMV-seropositive.

A word on this clone: Other DNA sequences within the sample encode an identical CDR3. This chain connects TRBV28 to TRBJ1-2, with a possible D match to TRBD1 (6 bases). V dropped 2 bases and J dropped 4 bases, with 11 bases sitting between them. CDR3 length: 14 amino acids. CDR1 MDHEN and CDR2 SYDVKM come from the germline V gene. The CDR3 bases are TGTGCCAGCAGTTTAGGCAGGGGCGGCTATGGCTACACCTTC. This translates into CASSLGRGGYGYTF.

J is TRBJ1-5 and V is TRBV4-1; tentatively, D is TRBD1 (5 bases). The CDR3 is 16 residues long. Germline-derived CDR1 and CDR2 are MGHRA and YSYEKL. Trimming cost V 0 bases and J 1 base, with 10 bases left between them. CDR3 residues: CASSQEGRASNQPQHF. The CDR3 coding sequence is TGCGCCAGCAGCCAAGAAGGCAGGGCGAGCAATCAGCCCCAGCATTTT.

This clone was observed a handful of times. The rearrangement joins TRBV5-5 to TRBJ2-7, with TRBD1 matching 12 bases. The CDR3 has 15 residues. V shed 3 bases, J shed 5 bases, and the junction held 6 bases outside the gene matches. Germline CDR1 reads SGHKS; CDR2 reads YYEKEE (reference sequence). The CDR3 is CASSYSGTGGNEQYF. The CDR3 region has the DNA TGTGCCAGCAGCTACTCCGGGACAGGGGGCAACGAGCAGTACTTC. Drawing the rest from reference TRBV5-5 and TRBJ2-7, the complete variable domain is DAGVTQSPTHLIKTRGQQVTLRCSPISGHKSVSWYQQVLGQGPQFIFQYYEKEERGRGNFPDRFSARQFPNYSSELNVNALLLGDSALYLCASSYSGTGGNEQYFGPGTRLTVT.

This clone was found once. V and J are TRBV14 and TRBJ2-2; possibly TRBD2 for D (5 bases). Trimming stripped 4 bases from V and 1 base from J, with 7 bases between. Germline V gene lookup returns CDR1 SGHDN and CDR2 FVKESK. This CDR3 has 14 residues. Here the CDR3 reads CASSLRGNTGELFF. CDR3 nucleotide sequence: TGTGCCAGCAGCCTCCGGGGGAACACCGGGGAGCTGTTTTTT.

The chain recombines TRBV5-1 with TRBJ1-4; D possibly corresponds to TRBD1 (5 bases). The CDR3 loop spans 12 amino acids. The germline V gene encodes CDR1 SGHRS and CDR2 YFSETQ. The germline V and J ends were trimmed by 7 bases and 8 bases, with 12 bases remaining between them. In DNA form, the CDR3 reads TGCGCCAGCCGGGACTATGGGGAAAAACTGTTTTTT. Its protein is CASRDYGEKLFF. Using reference TRBV5-1 and TRBJ1-4 for the parts outside the CDR3, the full variable domain is KAGVTQTPRYLIKTRGQQVTLSCSPISGHRSVSWYQQTPGQGLQFLFEYFSETQRNKGNFPGRFSGRQFSNSRSEMNVSTLELGDSALYLCASRDYGEKLFFGSGTQLSVL.

The chain links TRBV2 to TRBJ2-2; maybe TRBD1 (6 bases). Germline loops: CDR1 SNHLY, CDR2 FYNNEI. CDR3 length equals 16 residues. V was cut by 5 bases and J by 2 bases, with 15 bases left in between. The CDR3 spells CASSNRDQGNTGELFF. The CDR3 DNA reads TGTGCCAGCAGTAACAGGGACCAGGGAAACACCGGGGAGCTGTTTTTT.

The rearrangement links TRBV5-1 to TRBJ1-2; TRBD1 might be the D (5 bases). Per the germline V gene, CDR1 is SGHRS and CDR2 is YFSETQ. V lost 1 base, J lost 2 bases, and 9 bases lay in between. This CDR3 has 14 residues. The CDR3, as DNA: TGCGCCAGCAGCTTGATGGGGGGGAACTATGGCTACACCTTC. Residues: CASSLMGGNYGYTF.

V usage is TRBV28 and J usage is TRBJ1-5, with 7 nucleotides matching TRBD1. Germline V gives CDR1 MDHEN, CDR2 SYDVKM. The J segment lost 5 bases and the V segment lost 8 bases, leaving 9 bases of the junction unmatched. The CDR3 spans 14 residues. The CDR3 loop reads CASAMTGQDQPQHF. CDR3 sequence (DNA): TGTGCCAGCGCCATGACAGGGCAGGATCAGCCCCAGCATTTT.

The count of this clone is one. V is TRBV7-2 and J is TRBJ1-2; D is perhaps TRBD1 (6 bases). The CDR3 spans 13 residues. Germline V gene lookup returns CDR1 SGHTA and CDR2 FQGNSA. Trimming removed 3 bases from V and 7 bases from J, with 12 bases in between. The CDR3 loop reads CASSFPDRRGYTF. The CDR3 DNA reads TGTGCCAGCAGCTTTCCCGACAGGCGTGGCTACACCTTC.

The chain is built from TRBV19 and TRBJ1-3; D is possibly TRBD1 (5 bases). The CDR3 covers 15 residues. The V gene's germline CDR1 is LNHDA and CDR2 SQIVND (reference sequence). Trimming removed 6 bases from V and 0 bases from J, with 12 bases in between. The CDR3 loop reads CASSKDSISGNTIYF. The CDR3 DNA reads as TGTGCCAGTAGCAAAGACAGCATCTCTGGAAACACCATATATTTT.

The chain couples TRBV5-6 to TRBJ1-2; TRBD1 agrees at 8 bases. The J segment lost 5 bases and the V segment lost 1 base, leaving 4 bases of the junction unmatched. This CDR3 contains 14 residues. The V gene's germline CDR1 is SGHDT and CDR2 YYEEEE. DNA of the CDR3: TGTGCCAGCAGCTTGTACGGGACAGGATATGGCTACACCTTC. It yields the protein CASSLYGTGYGYTF.

This sequence joins TRBV7-9 and TRBJ2-7; the match to TRBD1 covers 8 bases. V lost 5 bases and J lost 0; bases outside the gene matches: 6. Germline CDR1 and CDR2: SEHNR and FQNEAQ (reference sequence). The CDR3 runs to 15 residues. The CDR3, as DNA: TGTGCCAGCAGCGCTCGGACAGGGAGCTCCTACGAGCAGTACTTC. Protein sequence: CASSARTGSSYEQYF.

The sample holds one count of this clone. The CDR3 DNA sequence: TGTGCCTGGAGCCCGCGACATTACCTATCCTACGAGCAGTACTTC. Protein sequence: CAWSPRHYLSYEQYF. The V and J genes are TRBV30 and TRBJ2-5; D is uncertain. Gene TRBJ2-7 matches the end of the DNA better, so the J call may be wrong. The CDR3 contains 15 residues. Germline V gene lookup returns CDR1 GTSNPN and CDR2 SVGIG (reference sequence).

The chain uses TRBV30 and TRBJ2-7; tentative D call: TRBD1 (6 bases). The CDR3 contains 13 residues. V was pared by 3 bases and J by 4 bases, with 13 bases between. The germline V gene has CDR1 GTSNPN and CDR2 SVGIG (reference sequence). The CDR3 DNA sequence: TGTGCCTGGAGGGAAAAGGGGGTTTACGAGCAGTACTTC. Translated: CAWREKGVYEQYF.

This sequence joins TRBV10-2 and TRBJ1-1, with 8 bases identical to TRBD1. Trimming removed 6 bases from V and 11 bases from J; junction bases left unmatched: 8. Germline V gene lookup returns CDR1 WSHSY and CDR2 SAAADI. The CDR3 runs to 12 residues. The CDR3 DNA follows: TGCGCCAGCAGCGAAGACAGGGGCTCGGCTTTCTTT. Translating it yields CASSEDRGSAFF.

This clone has only one observation. This sequence joins TRBV27 and TRBJ2-7, with D possibly matching TRBD1 (5 bases). Germline loops: CDR1 MNHEY, CDR2 SMNVEV (reference sequence). Trimming pared 3 bases from V and 0 bases from J, leaving 18 bases between. This CDR3 has 17 residues. The CDR3 region has the DNA TGTGCCAGCAGTTTGGTCTTCTTCCCCCAGGGCTCCTACGAGCAGTACTTC. This gives the protein CASSLVFFPQGSYEQYF.

The genes are TRBV5-4 and TRBJ2-5, with 9 bases fitting TRBD2. The DNA end is more similar to TRBJ2-7, so the J call may be wrong. Germline CDR1 and CDR2: SGHNT and YYREEE (reference sequence). The length of the CDR3 is 14 residues. The CDR3 spells CASSLGAGGYEQYF. In nucleotides, the CDR3 is TGTGCCAGCAGCTTGGGGGCGGGGGGGTACGAGCAGTACTTC.

The chain carries TRBV2 and TRBJ1-2, with TRBD1 matching 10 bases. V was pared by 4 bases and J by 3 bases, with 5 bases of the junction left unmatched. The germline gives CDR1 SNHLY, CDR2 FYNNEI. CDR3 length: 15 amino acids. In DNA form, the CDR3 reads TGTGCCAGCAGTGGTCGGGACAGGGGAGACTATGGCTACACCTTC. Its translation is CASSGRDRGDYGYTF.

The gene calls are TRBV14 and TRBJ2-5, with 11 bases fitting TRBD2. Germline V gene sequence: CDR1 SGHDN, CDR2 FVKESK. This CDR3 is 16 amino acids long. Germline trimming cut 4 bases from V and 2 bases from J; bases unmatched to any gene: 6. The CDR3 DNA sequence: TGTGCCAGCAGCCTACTAGCGGGGGCTGGGCAAGAGACCCAGTACTTC. This sequence encodes CASSLLAGAGQETQYF.

This clone came up a few times. The V call is TRBV6-1, the J call TRBJ1-5, with 7 positions matching TRBD1. CDR3 length: 13 amino acids. The germline V gene encodes CDR1 MNHNS and CDR2 SASEGT. Trimming removed 10 bases from V and 0 bases from J; junction bases left unmatched: 3. CDR3 nucleotide sequence: TGTGCCACCGGACAGGATAGCAATCAGCCCCAGCATTTT. Protein sequence: CATGQDSNQPQHF.

V and J are TRBV6-4 and TRBJ1-1; no definite D call. CDR1 and CDR2 from the germline V gene are MRHNA and SNTAGT. Trimming took off 5 bases at V and 1 base at J, with 11 bases between the two ends. The CDR3 is made up of 14 amino acids. The DNA of the CDR3 is TGTGCCAGCAGTTCATACGTGCGGAACACTGAAGCTTTCTTT. This translates into CASSSYVRNTEAFF.

This clone was observed a few times. The chain recombines TRBV10-3 with TRBJ1-1, with a tentative D call TRBD1 (5 bases). The germline V gene encodes CDR1 ENHRY and CDR2 SYGVKD. V was shortened by 2 bases and J by 3 bases, with 7 bases between the two germline ends. The CDR3 contains 13 residues. The CDR3: CAISEGADTEAFF. CDR3 nucleotides: TGTGCCATCAGTGAGGGGGCGGACACTGAAGCTTTCTTT.

The chain has TRBV7-8 and TRBJ2-3; 7 bases match TRBD1. V gave up 0 bases and J gave up 4 bases; unmatched junction bases: 7. This CDR3 contains 16 residues. In germline, CDR1 is SGHVS, CDR2 FQNEAQ. The DNA of the CDR3 is TGTGCCAGCAGCTTAGCCCTGACCCAGGGGGCAGATACGCAGTATTTT. Translation: CASSLALTQGADTQYF.

This chain links TRBV27 with TRBJ2-7; a weak D match, TRBD1 (5 bases). Germline-derived CDR1 and CDR2 are MNHEY and SMNVEV (reference sequence). V dropped 3 bases and J dropped 2 bases, with 14 bases sitting between them. The CDR3 covers 15 residues. The CDR3 is CASSFHRTKAYEQYF. CDR3 bases: TGTGCCAGCAGTTTCCATAGGACAAAAGCCTACGAGCAGTACTTC.

The chain has TRBV6-5 and TRBJ1-2, with D possibly TRBD1 on 6 matching bases. This CDR3 contains 13 residues. CDR1 and CDR2 (germline): MNHEY, SVGAGI. The V gene lost 2 bases and the J gene lost 6 bases, with 10 bases spanning the gap. The CDR3 region has the DNA TGTGCCAGCAGTTACCAGGGGATTGATGGCTACACCTTC. Its translation: CASSYQGIDGYTF.